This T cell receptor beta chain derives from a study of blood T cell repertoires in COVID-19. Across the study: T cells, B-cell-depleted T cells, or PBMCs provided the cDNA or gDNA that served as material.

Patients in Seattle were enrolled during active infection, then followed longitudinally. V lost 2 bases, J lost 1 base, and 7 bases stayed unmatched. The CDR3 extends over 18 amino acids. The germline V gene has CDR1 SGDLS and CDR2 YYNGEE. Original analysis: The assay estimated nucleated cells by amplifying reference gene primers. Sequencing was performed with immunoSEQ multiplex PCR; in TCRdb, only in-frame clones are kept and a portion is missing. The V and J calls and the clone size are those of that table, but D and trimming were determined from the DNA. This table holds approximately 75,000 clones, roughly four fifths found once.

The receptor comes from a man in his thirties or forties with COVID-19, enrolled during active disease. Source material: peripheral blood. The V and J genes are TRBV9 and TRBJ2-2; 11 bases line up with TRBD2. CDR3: CASSVGDGLAGNTGELFF. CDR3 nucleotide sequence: TGTGCCAGCAGCGTCGGGGACGGACTAGCGGGGAACACCGGGGAGCTGTTTTTT.